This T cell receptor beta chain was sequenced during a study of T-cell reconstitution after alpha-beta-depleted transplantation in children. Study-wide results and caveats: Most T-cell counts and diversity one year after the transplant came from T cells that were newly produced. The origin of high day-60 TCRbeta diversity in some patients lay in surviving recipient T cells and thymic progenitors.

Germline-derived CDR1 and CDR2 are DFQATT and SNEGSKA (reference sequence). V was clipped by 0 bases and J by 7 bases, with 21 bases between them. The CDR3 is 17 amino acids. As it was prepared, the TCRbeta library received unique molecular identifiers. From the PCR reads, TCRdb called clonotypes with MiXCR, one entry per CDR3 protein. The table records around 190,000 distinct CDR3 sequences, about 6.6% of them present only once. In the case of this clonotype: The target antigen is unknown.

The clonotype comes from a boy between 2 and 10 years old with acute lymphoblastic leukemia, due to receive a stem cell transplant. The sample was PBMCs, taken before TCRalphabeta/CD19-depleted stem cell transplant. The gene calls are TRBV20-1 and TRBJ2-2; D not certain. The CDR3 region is CSARDLIGAGRLGELFF. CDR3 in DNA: TGCAGTGCTAGAGATCTCATCGGTGCAGGCCGACTCGGGGAGCTGTTTTTT.